The clone carrying this T cell receptor (beta chain) came up a few times. Germline CDR1 reads MDHEN; CDR2 reads SYDVKM. The V end was cut by 5 bases, the J end by 1 base, with 4 bases between. The CDR3 has 12 residues. This sample was taken from a study of PD-1 blockade in classical Hodgkin lymphoma. Study in general: Patients in the cohort were put on intravenous nivolumab, 3 mg/kg every 2 weeks.

TCRdb keeps only in-frame clones here, not all; method: immunoSEQ multiplex PCR. The table records approximately 11,000 clones, over 70% of them present only once. Every one of the patients relapsed after autologous stem cell transplantation (brentuximab vedotin exposure was variable). The TCR sequence derives from a human donor with classical Hodgkin lymphoma. The specimen comprised peripheral blood mononuclear cells (PBMCs), sampled at baseline. The gene calls are TRBV28 and TRBJ2-3; D is unresolved. The CDR3 is CASSVGTDTQYF. The CDR3 DNA reads TGTGCCAGCAGTGTTGGCACAGATACGCAGTATTTT.